The T cell receptor beta chain under discussion was sequenced for a study of blood T cell repertoires in COVID-19. The CDR3 loop spans 16 amino acids. The germline V gene has CDR1 WNHNN and CDR2 SYGVQD (reference sequence). The V and J ends lost 2 bases and 1 base, in that order; junction bases with no gene match: 5. Clones were sequenced by immunoSEQ multiplex PCR, and TCRdb holds only the in-frame ones, with some missing. The table shows about 160,000 clones, with approximately 77% occurring only once. The clonotype originates from a man aged 55-75 years who had recovered from COVID-19. Specimen: PBMCs or T cells enriched from blood (not recorded which). V and J are TRBV10-1 and TRBJ2-3, with 8 bases identical to TRBD1. The CDR3 DNA sequence: TGCGCCAGCAGTGAGCGATCGACAGGGGGCACAGATACGCAGTATTTT. Amino acid sequence: CASSERSTGGTDTQYF.